This T cell receptor (beta chain) was sequenced in a study of long-term antiretroviral therapy in people with HIV. Study-level points and caveats: After ART, diversity increased yet remained lower than transplant donor controls. HIV repertoires spanned tighter CDR3 length ranges than controls did.

Germline lookup yields CDR1 MGHRA and CDR2 YSYEKL. The ends were cut back, 0 bases at V and 4 bases at J, with 9 bases in the middle. The CDR3 loop spans 14 amino acids. There was at least one pre-ART PBMC sample for each donor, plus at least two post-ART PBMC samples. This clone was recorded a few times. Antigen unknown. Version v3.0 of the immunoSEQ assay ran at survey level. The table came from immunoSEQ multiplex PCR; TCRdb's copy has only in-frame clones and leaves some out. The table has tens of thousands of clones, 70% to 90% seen once. The TCR originated in a man younger than 35 with HIV. V is TRBV4-1 and J is TRBJ1-2; no definite D call. The material was unsorted PBMCs, obtained 0.8 years before starting antiretroviral therapy. For the CDR3, the DNA is TGCGCCAGCAGCCAAGATTCTGTCTTCTATGGCTACACCTTC. Translation: CASSQDSVFYGYTF.